This T cell receptor (beta chain) was sequenced in a study of T-cell memory formation after mild COVID-19. Study context: TCR clusters largely stayed donor specific. Study results and caveats: The pre-infection memory compartment contained some responding clones, suggesting cross-reactive memory joined.

This clonotype was detected many times. Its antigen is unidentified. The CDR3 consists of 15 residues. V was trimmed by 1 base and J by 2 bases, leaving 12 bases between them. In germline, CDR1 is SGHRS, CDR2 YFSETQ. One entry per CDR3 protein, called by TCRdb with MiXCR from the 5' RACE reads. The table has 450,000 or so distinct CDR3 sequences, over 15% seen once. Source material: PBMCs or a T cell subset sorted from them (not recorded which). This sequence was found in an adult woman who had mild COVID-19 (a few samples of this study predate the infection). Cell type and time point are not known. The V gene is TRBV5-1, the J gene TRBJ2-5; D is perhaps TRBD1 (6 bases). CDR3 sequence (DNA): TGCGCCAGCAGCTTGCCGGGAAGGGGGCAAGAGACCCAGTACTTC. Protein product: CASSLPGRGQETQYF.